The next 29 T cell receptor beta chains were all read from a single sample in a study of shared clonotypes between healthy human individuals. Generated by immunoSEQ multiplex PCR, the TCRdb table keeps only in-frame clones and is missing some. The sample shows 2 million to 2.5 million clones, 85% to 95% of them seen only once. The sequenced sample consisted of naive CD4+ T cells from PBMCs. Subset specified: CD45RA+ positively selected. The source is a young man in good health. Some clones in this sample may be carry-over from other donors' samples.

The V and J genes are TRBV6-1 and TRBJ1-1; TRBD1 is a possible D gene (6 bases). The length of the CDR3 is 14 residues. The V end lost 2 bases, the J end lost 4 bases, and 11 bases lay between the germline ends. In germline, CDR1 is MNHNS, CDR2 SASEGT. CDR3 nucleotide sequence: TGTGCCAGCAGTGAAAGACAGGTGGGCACTGAAGCTTTCTTT. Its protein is CASSERQVGTEAFF.

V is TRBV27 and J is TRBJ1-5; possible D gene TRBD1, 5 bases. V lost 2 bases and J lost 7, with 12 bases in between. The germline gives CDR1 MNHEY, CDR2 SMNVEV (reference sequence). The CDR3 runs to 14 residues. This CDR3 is CASSLRRATQPQHF. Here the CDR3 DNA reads TGTGCCAGCAGTTTACGCAGGGCCACCCAGCCCCAGCATTTT.

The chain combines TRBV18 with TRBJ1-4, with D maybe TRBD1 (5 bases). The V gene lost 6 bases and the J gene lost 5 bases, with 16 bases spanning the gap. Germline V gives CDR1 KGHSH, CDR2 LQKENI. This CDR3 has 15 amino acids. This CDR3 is CASSPSRGPNEKLFF. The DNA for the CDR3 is TGTGCCAGCTCCCCGAGCCGGGGCCCCAATGAAAAACTGTTTTTT.

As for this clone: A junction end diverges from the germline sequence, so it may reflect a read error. This CDR3 reads CASSLLGTSSQGTQYF. The DNA of the CDR3 is TGTGCCAGCAGCTTACTTGGGACTAGCAGCCAAGGGACCCAGTACTTC. This rearrangement joins TRBV7-8 to TRBJ2-5, with 9 bases aligning to TRBD2. There are 16 residues in the CDR3. Germline CDR1 and CDR2: SGHVS and FQNEAQ.

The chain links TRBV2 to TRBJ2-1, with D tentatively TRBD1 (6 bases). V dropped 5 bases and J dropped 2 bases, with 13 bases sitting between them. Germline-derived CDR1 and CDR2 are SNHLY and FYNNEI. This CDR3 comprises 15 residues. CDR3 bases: TGTGCCAGCAGTTCACAGGGTAGCACCTACAATGAGCAGTTCTTC. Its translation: CASSSQGSTYNEQFF.

For the CDR3, the DNA is TGTGCCAGCACCTTCTCCGGGACTAGCGCCTACAATGAGCAGTTCTTC. Translated, it gives CASTFSGTSAYNEQFF. The genes are TRBV9 and TRBJ2-1, with 10 bases fitting TRBD2. Germline values: CDR1 SGDLS, CDR2 YYNGEE. The V gene end was trimmed by 6 bases and the J gene end by 2 bases; junction bases not matched to a gene: 8. This CDR3 is 16 amino acids long.

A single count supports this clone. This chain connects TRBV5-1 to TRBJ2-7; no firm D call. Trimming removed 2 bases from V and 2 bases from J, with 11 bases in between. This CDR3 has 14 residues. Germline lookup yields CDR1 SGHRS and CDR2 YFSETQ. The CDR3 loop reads CASSFIPATYEQYF. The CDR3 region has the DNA TGCGCCAGCAGCTTTATCCCAGCCACCTACGAGCAGTACTTC.

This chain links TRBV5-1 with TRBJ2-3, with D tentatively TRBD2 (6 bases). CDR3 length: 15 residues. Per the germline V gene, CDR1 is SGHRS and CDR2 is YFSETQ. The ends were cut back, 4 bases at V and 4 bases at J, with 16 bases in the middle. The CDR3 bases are TGCGCCAGCAGCCAACGGGGAGGAGCGGCAGATACGCAGTATTTT. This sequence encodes CASSQRGGAADTQYF.

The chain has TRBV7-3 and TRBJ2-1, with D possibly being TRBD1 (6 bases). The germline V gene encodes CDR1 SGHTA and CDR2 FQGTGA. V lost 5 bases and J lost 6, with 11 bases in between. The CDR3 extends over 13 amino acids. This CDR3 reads CASSLLTGNEQFF. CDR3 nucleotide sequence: TGTGCCAGCAGCCTTCTGACAGGCAATGAGCAGTTCTTC.

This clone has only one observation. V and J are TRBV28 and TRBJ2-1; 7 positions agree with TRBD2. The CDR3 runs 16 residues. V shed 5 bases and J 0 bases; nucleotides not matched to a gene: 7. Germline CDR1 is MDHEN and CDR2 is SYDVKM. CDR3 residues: CASSGREGHSYNEQFF. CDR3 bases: TGTGCCAGCAGTGGAAGGGAGGGCCACTCCTACAATGAGCAGTTCTTC. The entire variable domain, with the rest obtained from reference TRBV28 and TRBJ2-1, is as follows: DVKVTQSSRYLVKRTGEKVFLECVQDMDHENMFWYRQDPGLGLRLIYFSYDVKMKEKGDIPEGYSVSREKKERFSLILESASTNQTSMYLCASSGREGHSYNEQFFGPGTRLTVL.

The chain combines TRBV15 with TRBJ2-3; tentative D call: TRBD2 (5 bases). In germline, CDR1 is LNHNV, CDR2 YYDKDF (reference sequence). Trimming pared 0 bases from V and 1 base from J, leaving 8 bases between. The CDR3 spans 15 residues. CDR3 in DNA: TGTGCCACCAGCAGAGATGCGGGTCGCACAGATACGCAGTATTTT. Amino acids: CATSRDAGRTDTQYF.

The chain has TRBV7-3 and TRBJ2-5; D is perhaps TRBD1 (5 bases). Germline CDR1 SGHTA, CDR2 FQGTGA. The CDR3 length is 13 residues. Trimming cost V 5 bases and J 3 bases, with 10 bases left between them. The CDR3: CASSPGHEETQYF. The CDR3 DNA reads TGTGCCAGCAGCCCAGGACACGAAGAGACCCAGTACTTC.

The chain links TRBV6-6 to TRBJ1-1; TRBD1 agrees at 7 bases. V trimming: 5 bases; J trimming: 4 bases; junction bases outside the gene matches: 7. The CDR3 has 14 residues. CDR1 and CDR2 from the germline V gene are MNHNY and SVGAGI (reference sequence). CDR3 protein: CASSEGALVTEAFF. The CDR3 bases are TGTGCCAGCAGTGAGGGGGCCCTAGTCACTGAAGCTTTCTTT.

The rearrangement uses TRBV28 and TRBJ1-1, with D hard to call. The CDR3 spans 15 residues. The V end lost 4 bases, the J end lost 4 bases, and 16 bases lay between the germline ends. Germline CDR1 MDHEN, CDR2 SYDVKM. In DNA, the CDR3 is TGTGCCAGCAGTTCAGCAGAGGTTGGGAGCACTGAAGCTTTCTTT. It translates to CASSSAEVGSTEAFF.

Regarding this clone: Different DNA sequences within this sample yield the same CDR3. The CDR3: CASSYSHRETQYF. In DNA form, the CDR3 reads TGTGCCAGCAGTTACTCCCACAGGGAGACCCAGTACTTC. This sequence joins TRBV6-5 and TRBJ2-5; the D gene is possibly TRBD1 (5 bases). This CDR3 is built from 13 residues. The germline V gene encodes CDR1 MNHEY and CDR2 SVGAGI. V lost 0 bases to trimming and J lost 5 bases, with 7 bases between them.

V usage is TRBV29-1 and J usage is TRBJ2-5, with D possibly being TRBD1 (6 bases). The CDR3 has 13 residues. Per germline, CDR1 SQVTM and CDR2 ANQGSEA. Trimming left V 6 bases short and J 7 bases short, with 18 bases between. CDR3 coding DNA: TGCAGCGTCCAACAGGGAGTTGTGGCGACCCAGTACTTC. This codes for CSVQQGVVATQYF. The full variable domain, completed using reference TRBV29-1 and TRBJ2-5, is SAVISQKPSRDICQRGTSLTIQCQVDSQVTMMFWYRQQPGQSLTLIATANQGSEATYESGFVIDKFPISRPNLTFSTLTVSNMSPEDSSIYLCSVQQGVVATQYFGPGTRLLVL.

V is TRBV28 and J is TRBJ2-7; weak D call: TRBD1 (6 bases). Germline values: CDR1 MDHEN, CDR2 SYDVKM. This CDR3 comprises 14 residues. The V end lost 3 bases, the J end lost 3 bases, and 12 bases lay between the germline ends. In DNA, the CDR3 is TGTGCCAGCAGTTTCGAAACAGGGAACTACGAGCAGTACTTC. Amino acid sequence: CASSFETGNYEQYF.

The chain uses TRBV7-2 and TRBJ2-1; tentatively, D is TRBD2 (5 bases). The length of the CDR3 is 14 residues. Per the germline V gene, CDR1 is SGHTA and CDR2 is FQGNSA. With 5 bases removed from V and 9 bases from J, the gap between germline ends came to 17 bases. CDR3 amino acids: CASSPLGEHSEQFF. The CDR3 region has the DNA TGTGCCAGCAGCCCGCTCGGGGAGCACTCTGAGCAGTTCTTC. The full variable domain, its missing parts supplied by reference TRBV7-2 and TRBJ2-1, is GAGVSQSPSNKVTEKGKDVELRCDPISGHTALYWYRQSLGQGLEFLIYFQGNSAPDKSGLPSDRFSAERTGGSVSTLTIQRTQQEDSAVYLCASSPLGEHSEQFFGPGTRLTVL.

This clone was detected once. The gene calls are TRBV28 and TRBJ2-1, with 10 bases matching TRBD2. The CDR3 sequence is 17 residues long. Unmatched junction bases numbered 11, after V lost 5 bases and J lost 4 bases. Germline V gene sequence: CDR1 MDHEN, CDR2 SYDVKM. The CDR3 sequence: CASSVSEAGGPYNEQFF. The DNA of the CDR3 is TGTGCCAGCAGTGTTAGCGAAGCGGGAGGGCCGTACAATGAGCAGTTCTTC. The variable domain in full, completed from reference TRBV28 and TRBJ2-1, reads DVKVTQSSRYLVKRTGEKVFLECVQDMDHENMFWYRQDPGLGLRLIYFSYDVKMKEKGDIPEGYSVSREKKERFSLILESASTNQTSMYLCASSVSEAGGPYNEQFFGPGTRLTVL.

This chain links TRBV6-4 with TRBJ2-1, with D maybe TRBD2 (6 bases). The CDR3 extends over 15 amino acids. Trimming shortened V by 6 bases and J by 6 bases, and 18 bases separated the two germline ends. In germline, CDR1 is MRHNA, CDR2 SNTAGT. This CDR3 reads CASSIFSTRINEQFF. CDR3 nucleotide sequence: TGTGCCAGCAGCATCTTTTCGACTAGAATCAATGAGCAGTTCTTC.

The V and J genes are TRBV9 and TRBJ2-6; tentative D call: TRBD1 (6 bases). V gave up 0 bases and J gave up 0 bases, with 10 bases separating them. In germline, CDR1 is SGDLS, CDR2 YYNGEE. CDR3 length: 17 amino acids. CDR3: CASSVATGHSGANVLTF. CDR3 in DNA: TGTGCCAGCAGCGTAGCTACAGGGCACTCTGGGGCCAACGTCCTGACTTTC.

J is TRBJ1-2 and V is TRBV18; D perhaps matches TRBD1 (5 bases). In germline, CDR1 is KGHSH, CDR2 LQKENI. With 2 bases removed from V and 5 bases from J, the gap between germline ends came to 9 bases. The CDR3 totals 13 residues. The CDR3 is CASSPSRDYGYTF. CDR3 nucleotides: TGTGCCAGCTCACCATCCAGGGATTATGGCTACACCTTC.

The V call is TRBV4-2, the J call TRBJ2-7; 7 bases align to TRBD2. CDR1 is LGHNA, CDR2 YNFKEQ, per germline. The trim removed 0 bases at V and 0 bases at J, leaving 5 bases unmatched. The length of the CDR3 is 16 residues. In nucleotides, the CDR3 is TGTGCCAGCAGCCAAGATTTGGGCGGGAGCTCCTACGAGCAGTACTTC. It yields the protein CASSQDLGGSSYEQYF.

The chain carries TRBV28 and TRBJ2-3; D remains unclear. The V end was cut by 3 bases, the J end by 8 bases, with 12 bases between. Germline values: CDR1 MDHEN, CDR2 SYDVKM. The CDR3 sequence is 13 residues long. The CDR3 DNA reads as TGTGCCAGCAGTTTGGCTGATCCGGGTACGCAGTATTTT. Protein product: CASSLADPGTQYF. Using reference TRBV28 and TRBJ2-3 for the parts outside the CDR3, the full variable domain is DVKVTQSSRYLVKRTGEKVFLECVQDMDHENMFWYRQDPGLGLRLIYFSYDVKMKEKGDIPEGYSVSREKKERFSLILESASTNQTSMYLCASSLADPGTQYFGPGTRLTVL.

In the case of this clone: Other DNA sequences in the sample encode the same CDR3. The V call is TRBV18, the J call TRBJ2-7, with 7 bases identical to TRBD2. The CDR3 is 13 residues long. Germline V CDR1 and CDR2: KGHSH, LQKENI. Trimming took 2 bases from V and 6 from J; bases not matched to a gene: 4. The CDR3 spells CASSPGTGGEQYF. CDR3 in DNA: TGTGCCAGCTCACCAGGAACGGGGGGCGAGCAGTACTTC.

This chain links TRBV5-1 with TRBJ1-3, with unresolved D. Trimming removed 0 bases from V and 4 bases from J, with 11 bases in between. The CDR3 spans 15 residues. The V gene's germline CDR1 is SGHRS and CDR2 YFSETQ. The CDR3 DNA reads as TGCGCCAGCAGCTTGGGATCCACACAGGGAAACACCATATATTTT. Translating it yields CASSLGSTQGNTIYF.

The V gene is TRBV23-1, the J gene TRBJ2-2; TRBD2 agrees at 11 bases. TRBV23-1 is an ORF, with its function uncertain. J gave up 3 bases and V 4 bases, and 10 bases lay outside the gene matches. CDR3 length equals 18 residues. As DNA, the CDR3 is TGCGCCAGCAGTCCAACCCCACTAGCGGGAGAAGACACCGGGGAGCTGTTTTTT. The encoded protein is CASSPTPLAGEDTGELFF.

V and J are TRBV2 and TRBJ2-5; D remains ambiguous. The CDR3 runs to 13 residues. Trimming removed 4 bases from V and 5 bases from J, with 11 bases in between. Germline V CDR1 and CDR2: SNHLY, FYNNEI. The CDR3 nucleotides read TGTGCCAGCAGTGGTGAGGCTGAGGAGACCCAGTACTTC. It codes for CASSGEAEETQYF.

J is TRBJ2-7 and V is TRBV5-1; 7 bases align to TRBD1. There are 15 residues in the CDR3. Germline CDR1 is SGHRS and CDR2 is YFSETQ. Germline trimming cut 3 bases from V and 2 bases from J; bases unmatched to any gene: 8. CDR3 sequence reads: CASSYNRGLTYEQYF. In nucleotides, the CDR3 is TGCGCCAGCAGCTATAACAGGGGTTTAACCTACGAGCAGTACTTC.